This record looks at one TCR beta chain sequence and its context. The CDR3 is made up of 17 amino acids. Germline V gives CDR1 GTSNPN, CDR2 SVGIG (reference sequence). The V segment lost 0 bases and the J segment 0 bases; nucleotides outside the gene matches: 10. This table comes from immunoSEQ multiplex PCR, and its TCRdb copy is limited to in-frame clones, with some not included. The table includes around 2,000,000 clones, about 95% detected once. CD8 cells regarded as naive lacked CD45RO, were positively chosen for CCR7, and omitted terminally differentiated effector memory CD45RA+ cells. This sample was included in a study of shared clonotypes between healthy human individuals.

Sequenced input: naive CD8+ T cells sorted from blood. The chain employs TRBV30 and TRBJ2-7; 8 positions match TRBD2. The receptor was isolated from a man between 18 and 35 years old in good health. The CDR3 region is CAWSVLRRGTSSYEQYF. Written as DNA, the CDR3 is TGTGCCTGGAGTGTACTAAGGCGCGGGACTAGCTCCTACGAGCAGTACTTC.